Listed here are 18 T cell receptor beta chains from one sample, sequenced in a study of OX40 agonist ivuxolimab in advanced cancers. The data were produced by immunoSEQ multiplex PCR, yet TCRdb's version contains in-frame clones alone and is incomplete. The table lists more than 60,000 clones, 84% of them singletons. The sequencing used CD4+ or CD8+ T cells sorted from blood, collected in a trial of the OX40 agonist ivuxolimab. Source of these receptors: an adult with an advanced solid tumor such as melanoma, head and neck, liver or kidney cancer.

V usage is TRBV5-1 and J usage is TRBJ2-7; D possibly corresponds to TRBD2 (6 bases). This CDR3 comprises 15 residues. Trimming left V 0 bases short and J 0 bases short, with 10 bases between. Germline V gene data show CDR1 as SGHRS and CDR2 as YFSETQ. CDR3 loop: CASSLGLASSYEQYF. CDR3 coding DNA: TGCGCCAGCAGCTTGGGTCTAGCGAGCTCCTACGAGCAGTACTTC.

CDR3 amino acids: CASSPLQEDQETQYF. CDR3 sequence (DNA): TGTGCCAGCTCACCACTGCAGGAGGATCAGGAGACCCAGTACTTC. The gene calls are TRBV18 and TRBJ2-5; the D gene is possibly TRBD2 (5 bases). The CDR3 loop spans 15 amino acids. Trimming took 1 base from V and 5 from J, leaving 14 bases between them. CDR1 and CDR2 from the germline V gene are KGHSH and LQKENI.

This clone was detected once. The chain is built from TRBV15 and TRBJ1-5; TRBD1 agrees at 8 bases. V lost 1 base, J lost 4 bases, and 9 bases stayed unmatched. Germline CDR1 LNHNV, CDR2 YYDKDF (reference sequence). The CDR3 loop spans 17 amino acids. CDR3 in DNA: TGTGCCACCAGCAGAGGGCTTAGACAGGGGAGAAATCAGCCCCAGCATTTT. Amino acids: CATSRGLRQGRNQPQHF.

This chain joins TRBV6-5 and TRBJ1-5, with D perhaps matching TRBD1 (5 bases). The germline CDR1 and CDR2 sequences are MNHEY and SVGAGI. Trimming took 2 bases from V and 4 from J, leaving 6 bases between them. The CDR3 length is 13 residues. CDR3 protein: CASSYGGNQPQHF. CDR3 nucleotide sequence: TGTGCCAGCAGTTACGGGGGTAATCAGCCCCAGCATTTT.

The chain joins TRBV14 to TRBJ2-1; D possibly corresponds to TRBD2 (5 bases). V was pared by 1 base and J by 2 bases, with 6 bases between. Germline values: CDR1 SGHDN, CDR2 FVKESK. CDR3 length: 14 amino acids. Here the CDR3 DNA reads TGTGCCAGCAGCCAAGGCGGGCCCTACAATGAGCAGTTCTTC. It yields the protein CASSQGGPYNEQFF.

The rearrangement links TRBV11-2 to TRBJ1-1; D unresolved. The V end lost 6 bases, the J end lost 10 bases, and 15 bases lay between the germline ends. Germline CDR1 SGHAT, CDR2 FQNNGV. The CDR3 sequence is 12 residues long. The CDR3 DNA reads as TGTGCCAGCAGTAGAGGAAGGTTTGGAGCTTTCTTT. Translation gives CASSRGRFGAFF.

The V call is TRBV6-1, the J call TRBJ1-4; 9 nucleotides agree with TRBD1. Germline V CDR1 and CDR2: MNHNS, SASEGT. The length of the CDR3 is 16 residues. V lost 4 bases and J lost 5; bases outside the gene matches: 8. This CDR3 is CASSGGPGQGNEKLFF. CDR3 sequence (DNA): TGTGCCAGCAGTGGGGGTCCGGGACAGGGCAATGAAAAACTGTTTTTT.

This chain connects TRBV11-2 to TRBJ1-6; no definite D call. This CDR3 has 16 residues. CDR1 is SGHAT, CDR2 FQNNGV, per germline. Deletions cut 1 base from V and 4 bases from J, with 11 bases between. In DNA form, the CDR3 reads TGTGCCAGCAGCTTAGCGTGGACCGCGTATAATTCACCCCTCCACTTT. Encoded protein: CASSLAWTAYNSPLHF.

This clone was detected only a few times. V gene TRBV30 combines with J gene TRBJ1-3; no clear D gene. Germline V lookup: CDR1 GTSNPN, CDR2 SVGIG (reference sequence). Trimming removed 2 bases from V and 1 base from J, with 9 bases in between. The CDR3 runs 14 residues. The CDR3 DNA is TGTGCCTGGAGTTCCCTCCGATCTGGAAACACCATATATTTT. It specifies CAWSSLRSGNTIYF.

The chain has TRBV7-9 and TRBJ1-3; 7 bases agree with TRBD1. This CDR3 comprises 15 residues. CDR1 is SEHNR and CDR2 is FQNEAQ in the germline V gene (reference sequence). Trimming took 2 bases from V and 3 from J; bases not matched to a gene: 4. CDR3 sequence reads: CASSLRQGIGNTIYF. The CDR3 bases are TGTGCCAGCAGCTTACGACAGGGCATTGGAAACACCATATATTTT.

This sequence joins TRBV9 and TRBJ2-1; D is unclear. CDR1 and CDR2 from the germline V gene are SGDLS and YYNGEE. CDR3 length equals 16 residues. Trimming stripped 0 bases from V and 2 bases from J, with 12 bases between. Here the CDR3 reads CASSVDPGSAYNEQFF. For the CDR3, the DNA is TGTGCCAGCAGCGTAGATCCCGGATCCGCCTACAATGAGCAGTTCTTC.

The chain is built from TRBV4-1 and TRBJ1-6; no clear D. With 1 base removed from V and 1 base from J, the gap between germline ends came to 11 bases. Germline CDR1 MGHRA, CDR2 YSYEKL. This CDR3 spans 17 amino acids. In DNA, the CDR3 is TGCGCCAGCAGCCAAGGGTTGAAGGCATCCTATAATTCACCCCTCCACTTT. Its translation: CASSQGLKASYNSPLHF.

The chain joins TRBV11-3 to TRBJ2-3; D call uncertain. CDR3 length: 17 amino acids. Between the trimmed V and J ends, which lost 5 bases and 0 bases, there was a span of 18 bases. Germline V gene data show CDR1 as SGHNT and CDR2 as YENEEA. The DNA for the CDR3 is TGTGCCAGCAGCCCCTCCCTTGGGTCTTATAGCACAGATACGCAGTATTTT. Encoded protein: CASSPSLGSYSTDTQYF.

The rearrangement joins TRBV7-8 to TRBJ2-2, with 8 bases matching TRBD1. The CDR3 is made up of 16 amino acids. Germline values: CDR1 SGHVS, CDR2 FQNEAQ. V lost 5 bases to trimming and J lost 3 bases; unmatched junction nucleotides: 8. The CDR3 region has the DNA TGTGCCAGCAGCAATACGGGACAGGTGTACACCGGGGAGCTGTTTTTT. It encodes CASSNTGQVYTGELFF.

V gene TRBV18 combines with J gene TRBJ2-5, with a weak D call TRBD1 (6 bases). Between the trimmed V and J ends, which lost 3 bases and 2 bases, there was a span of 13 bases. This CDR3 contains 15 residues. CDR1 is KGHSH and CDR2 is LQKENI in the germline V gene. CDR3 protein: CASSPLQGSQETQYF. The CDR3 coding sequence is TGTGCCAGCTCACCCTTACAGGGTTCTCAAGAGACCCAGTACTTC.

The CDR3 nucleotides read TGTGCCAGCAGCCAAACAAACTCCTACGAGCAGTACTTC. The encoded protein is CASSQTNSYEQYF. V usage is TRBV14 and J usage is TRBJ2-7; D gene uncertain. The CDR3 runs 13 residues. Per germline, CDR1 SGHDN and CDR2 FVKESK. V was pared by 2 bases and J by 0 bases, with 5 bases between. The full variable domain, with the rest looked up from reference TRBV14 and TRBJ2-7, is EAGVTQFPSHSVIEKGQTVTLRCDPISGHDNLYWYRRVMGKEIKFLLHFVKESKQDESGMPNNRFLAERTGGTYSTLKVQPAELEDSGVYFCASSQTNSYEQYFGPGTRLTVT.

CDR3 residues: CASSIGATFYNEQFF. In nucleotides, the CDR3 is TGTGCCAGTAGTATAGGAGCTACCTTCTACAATGAGCAGTTCTTC. This sequence joins TRBV19 and TRBJ2-1; D gene unclear. CDR3 size: 15 residues. V gave up 1 base and J gave up 3 bases, with 10 bases separating them. The germline gives CDR1 LNHDA, CDR2 SQIVND (reference sequence).

The chain employs TRBV5-1 and TRBJ1-2; D might be TRBD1 (5 bases). From germline, CDR1 is SGHRS and CDR2 YFSETQ. Between the trimmed V and J ends, which lost 4 bases and 7 bases, there was a span of 20 bases. This CDR3 region has 15 residues. Here the CDR3 reads CASSQQPGPGPGYTF. The CDR3 region has the DNA TGCGCCAGCAGCCAACAGCCGGGACCAGGGCCTGGCTACACCTTC.